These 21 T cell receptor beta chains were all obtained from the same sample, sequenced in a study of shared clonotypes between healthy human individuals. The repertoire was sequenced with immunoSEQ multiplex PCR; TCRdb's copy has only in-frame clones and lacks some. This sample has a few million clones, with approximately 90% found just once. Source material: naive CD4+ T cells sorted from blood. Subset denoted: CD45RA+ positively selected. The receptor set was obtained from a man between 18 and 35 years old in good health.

CDR3 sequence: CASSAWSPRSSYNSPLHF. CDR3 nucleotide sequence: TGTGCCAGCAGCGCCTGGTCGCCGCGTTCCTCCTATAATTCACCCCTCCACTTT. The V and J genes are TRBV9 and TRBJ1-6; D not resolved. CDR3 length: 18 amino acids. The V end was cut by 3 bases, the J end by 0 bases, with 16 bases between. Germline CDR1 SGDLS, CDR2 YYNGEE.

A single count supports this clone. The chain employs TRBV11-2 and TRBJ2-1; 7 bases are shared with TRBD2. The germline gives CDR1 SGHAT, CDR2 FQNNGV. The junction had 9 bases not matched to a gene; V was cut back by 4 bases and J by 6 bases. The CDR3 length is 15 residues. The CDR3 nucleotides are TGTGCCAGCAGCTCCCTGGTCGCGGGAGTCAATGAGCAGTTCTTC. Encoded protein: CASSSLVAGVNEQFF. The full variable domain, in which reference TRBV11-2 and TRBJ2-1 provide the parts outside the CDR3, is EAGVAQSPRYKIIEKRQSVAFWCNPISGHATLYWYQQILGQGPKLLIQFQNNGVVDDSQLPKDRFSAERLKGVDSTLKIQPAKLEDSAVYLCASSSLVAGVNEQFFGPGTRLTVL.

The CDR3 sequence: CASSPGLPVAGELFF. The CDR3 DNA is TGTGCCAGTAGTCCGGGACTACCGGTTGCCGGGGAGCTGTTTTTT. The V gene is TRBV19, the J gene TRBJ2-2; 7 bases are a match to TRBD2. Germline V gene lookup returns CDR1 LNHDA and CDR2 SQIVND (reference sequence). With V trimmed by 5 bases and J by 6 bases, 9 bases remained unmatched. CDR3 length equals 15 residues.

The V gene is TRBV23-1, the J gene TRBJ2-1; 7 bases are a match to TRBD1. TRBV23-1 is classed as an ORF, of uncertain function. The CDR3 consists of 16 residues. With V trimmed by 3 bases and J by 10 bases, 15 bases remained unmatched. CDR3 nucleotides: TGCGCCAGCAGTCATGGCAGGGACAGCCACTCTTGGGAGCAGTTCTTC. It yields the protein CASSHGRDSHSWEQFF.

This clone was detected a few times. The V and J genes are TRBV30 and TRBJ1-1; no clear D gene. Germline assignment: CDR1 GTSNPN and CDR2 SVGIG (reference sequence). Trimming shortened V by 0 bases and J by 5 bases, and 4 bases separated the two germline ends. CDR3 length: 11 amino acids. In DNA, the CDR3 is TGTGCCTGGAGTGTTACGACTGAAGCTTTCTTT. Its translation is CAWSVTTEAFF.

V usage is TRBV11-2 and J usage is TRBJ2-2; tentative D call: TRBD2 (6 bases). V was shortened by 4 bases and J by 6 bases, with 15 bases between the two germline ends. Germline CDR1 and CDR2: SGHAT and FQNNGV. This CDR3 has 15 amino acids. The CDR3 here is CASSSRLVDPGELFF. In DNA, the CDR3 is TGTGCCAGCAGCTCTCGACTAGTTGACCCCGGGGAGCTGTTTTTT.

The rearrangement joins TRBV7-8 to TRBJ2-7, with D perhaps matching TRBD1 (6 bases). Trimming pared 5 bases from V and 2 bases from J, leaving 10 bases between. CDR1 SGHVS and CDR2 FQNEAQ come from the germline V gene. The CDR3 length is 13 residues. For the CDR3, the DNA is TGTGCCAGCAGCCCCGGGACACCCTACGAGCAGTACTTC. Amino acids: CASSPGTPYEQYF.

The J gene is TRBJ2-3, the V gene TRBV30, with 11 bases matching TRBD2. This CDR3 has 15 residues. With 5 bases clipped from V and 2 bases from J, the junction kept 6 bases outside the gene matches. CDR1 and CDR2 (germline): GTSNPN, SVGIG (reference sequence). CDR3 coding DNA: TGTGCCTGGGGTAGCGGGGGGGCTTACACAGATACGCAGTATTTT. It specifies CAWGSGGAYTDTQYF.

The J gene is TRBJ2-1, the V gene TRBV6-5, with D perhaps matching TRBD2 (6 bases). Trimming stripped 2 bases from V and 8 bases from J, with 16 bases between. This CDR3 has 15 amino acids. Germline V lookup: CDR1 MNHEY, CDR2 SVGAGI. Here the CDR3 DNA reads TGTGCCAGCAGTTACCAGGTTAGGGGAGGAGATGAGCAGTTCTTC. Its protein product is CASSYQVRGGDEQFF.

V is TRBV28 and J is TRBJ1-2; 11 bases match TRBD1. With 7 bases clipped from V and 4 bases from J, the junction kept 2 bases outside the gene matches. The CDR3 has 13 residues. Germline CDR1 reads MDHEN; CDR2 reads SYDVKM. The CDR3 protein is CASTGTGGYGYTF. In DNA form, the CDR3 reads TGTGCCAGCACCGGGACAGGGGGCTATGGCTACACCTTC.

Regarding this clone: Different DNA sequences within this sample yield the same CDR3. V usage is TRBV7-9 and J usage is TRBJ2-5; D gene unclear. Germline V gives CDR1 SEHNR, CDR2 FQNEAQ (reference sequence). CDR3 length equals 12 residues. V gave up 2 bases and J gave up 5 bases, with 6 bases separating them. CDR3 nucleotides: TGTGCCAGCAGCTTATTAGGGGAGACCCAGTACTTC. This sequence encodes CASSLLGETQYF.

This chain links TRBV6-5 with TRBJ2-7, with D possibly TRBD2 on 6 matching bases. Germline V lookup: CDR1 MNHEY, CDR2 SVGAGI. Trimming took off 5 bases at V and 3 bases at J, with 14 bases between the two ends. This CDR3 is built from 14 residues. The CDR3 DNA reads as TGTGCCAGCAGTACCACTAGCCCGATCTACGAGCAGTACTTC. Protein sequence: CASSTTSPIYEQYF.

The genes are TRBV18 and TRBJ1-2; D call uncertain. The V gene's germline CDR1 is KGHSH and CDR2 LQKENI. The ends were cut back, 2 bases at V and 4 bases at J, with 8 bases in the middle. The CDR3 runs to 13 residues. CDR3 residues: CASSPVDVYGYTF. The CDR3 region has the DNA TGTGCCAGCTCACCAGTGGATGTCTATGGCTACACCTTC. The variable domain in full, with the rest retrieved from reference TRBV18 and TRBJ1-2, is NAGVMQNPRHLVRRRGQEARLRCSPMKGHSHVYWYRQLPEEGLKFMVYLQKENIIDESGMPKERFSAEFPKEGPSILRIQQVVRGDSAAYFCASSPVDVYGYTFGSGTRLTVV.

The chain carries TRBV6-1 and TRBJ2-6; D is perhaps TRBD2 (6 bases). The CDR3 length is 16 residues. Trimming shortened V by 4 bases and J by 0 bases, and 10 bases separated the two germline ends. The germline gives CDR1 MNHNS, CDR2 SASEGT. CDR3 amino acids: CASSVGGYSGANVLTF. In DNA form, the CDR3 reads TGTGCCAGCAGTGTCGGGGGATACTCTGGGGCCAACGTCCTGACTTTC.

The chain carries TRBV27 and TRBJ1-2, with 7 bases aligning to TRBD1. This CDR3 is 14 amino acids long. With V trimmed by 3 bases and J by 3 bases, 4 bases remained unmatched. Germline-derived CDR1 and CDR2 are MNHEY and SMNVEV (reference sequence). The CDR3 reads CASSFGQAHYGYTF. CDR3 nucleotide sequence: TGTGCCAGCAGTTTTGGACAGGCTCACTATGGCTACACCTTC.

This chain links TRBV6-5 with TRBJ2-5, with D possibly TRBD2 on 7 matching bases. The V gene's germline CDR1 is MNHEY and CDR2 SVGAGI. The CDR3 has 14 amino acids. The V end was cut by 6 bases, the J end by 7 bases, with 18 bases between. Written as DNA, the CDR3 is TGTGCCAGCAGCCGCTACGCAGGGGAGGGGACCCAGTACTTC. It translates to CASSRYAGEGTQYF.

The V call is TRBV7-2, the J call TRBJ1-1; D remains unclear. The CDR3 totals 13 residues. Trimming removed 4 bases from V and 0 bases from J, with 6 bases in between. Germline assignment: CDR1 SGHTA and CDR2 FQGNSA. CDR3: CASSSYMNTEAFF. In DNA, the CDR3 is TGTGCCAGCAGCTCCTACATGAACACTGAAGCTTTCTTT.

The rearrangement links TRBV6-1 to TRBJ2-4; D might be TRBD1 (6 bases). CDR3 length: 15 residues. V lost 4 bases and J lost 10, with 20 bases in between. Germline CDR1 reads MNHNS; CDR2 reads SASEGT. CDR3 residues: CASSATGGGPGIQYF. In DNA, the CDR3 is TGTGCCAGCAGTGCGACAGGTGGGGGCCCGGGGATTCAGTACTTC.

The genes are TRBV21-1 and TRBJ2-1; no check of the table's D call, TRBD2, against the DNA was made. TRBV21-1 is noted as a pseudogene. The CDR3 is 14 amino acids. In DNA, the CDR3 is TGTGCCGCCTCTGAGGGAGGCACACTCAATGAGCAGTTCTTC. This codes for CAASEGGTLNEQFF.

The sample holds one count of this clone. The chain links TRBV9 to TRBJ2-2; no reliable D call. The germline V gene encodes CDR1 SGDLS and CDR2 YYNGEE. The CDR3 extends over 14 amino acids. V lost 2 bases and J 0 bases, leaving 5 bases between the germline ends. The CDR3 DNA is TGTGCCAGCAGCGTCCAGTCGAACACCGGGGAGCTGTTTTTT. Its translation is CASSVQSNTGELFF.

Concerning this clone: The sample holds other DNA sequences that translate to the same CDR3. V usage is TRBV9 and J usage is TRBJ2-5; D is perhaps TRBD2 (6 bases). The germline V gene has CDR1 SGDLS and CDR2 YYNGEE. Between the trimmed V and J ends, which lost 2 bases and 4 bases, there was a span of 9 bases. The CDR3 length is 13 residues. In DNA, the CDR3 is TGTGCCAGCAGCGTTAGCGGAGGAGAGACCCAGTACTTC. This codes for CASSVSGGETQYF.